These 18 T cell receptor beta chains were all obtained from the same sample, sequenced in a study of blood T cell repertoires in COVID-19. The method was immunoSEQ multiplex PCR; TCRdb's version includes in-frame clones alone and lacks a portion of them. The sample has 60,000 or so clones; roughly 80% are singletons. Sequenced material: peripheral blood. These receptors all come from a human donor in a cohort sampled during active COVID-19.

This clone was recorded a few times. V usage is TRBV5-5 and J usage is TRBJ1-6; D remains ambiguous. This CDR3 contains 13 residues. The V gene lost 0 bases and the J gene lost 8 bases, with 6 bases spanning the gap. Per germline, CDR1 SGHKS and CDR2 YYEKEE (reference sequence). The DNA of the CDR3 is TGTGCCAGCAGCTTGGAAGCCGATTCACCCCTCCACTTT. It yields the protein CASSLEADSPLHF.

V usage is TRBV12-3 or TRBV12-4 and J usage is TRBJ2-3, with no clear D. Trimming shortened V by 5 bases and J by 3 bases, and 6 bases separated the two germline ends. The CDR3 spans 12 residues. The CDR3 bases are TGTGCCAGCAGTCTCTTTACAGATACGCAGTATTTT. This gives the protein CASSLFTDTQYF.

The chain joins TRBV15 to TRBJ2-5, with a possible D match to TRBD2 (5 bases). CDR1 LNHNV and CDR2 YYDKDF come from the germline V gene (reference sequence). This CDR3 has 15 amino acids. Trimming removed 8 bases from V and 5 bases from J, with 21 bases in between. The CDR3 spells CATSRGGSRWETQYF. Here the CDR3 DNA reads TGTGCCACCTCACGCGGAGGAAGCAGGTGGGAGACCCAGTACTTC. The full variable domain, completed using reference TRBV15 and TRBJ2-5, is DAMVIQNPRYQVTQFGKPVTLSCSQTLNHNVMYWYQQKSSQAPKLLFHYYDKDFNNEADTPDNFQSRRPNTSFCFLDIRSPGLGDTAMYLCATSRGGSRWETQYFGPGTRLLVL.

The chain uses TRBV18 and TRBJ2-1, with a weak D call TRBD1 (6 bases). The CDR3 is 15 residues long. With 6 bases removed from V and 6 bases from J, the gap between germline ends came to 18 bases. Germline V CDR1 and CDR2: KGHSH, LQKENI. CDR3 residues: CASSTGTRNANEQFF. The DNA of the CDR3 is TGTGCCAGCTCGACCGGGACAAGGAATGCCAATGAGCAGTTCTTC.

The chain links TRBV7-9 to TRBJ1-2, with D unresolved. There are 13 residues in the CDR3. From germline, CDR1 is SEHNR and CDR2 FQNEAQ (reference sequence). V was shortened by 5 bases and J by 5 bases, with 12 bases between the two germline ends. For the CDR3, the DNA is TGTGCCAGCAGCGGGCCTAACCAATATGGCTACACCTTC. This translates into CASSGPNQYGYTF.

The V gene is TRBV4-2, the J gene TRBJ2-6, with D possibly being TRBD2 (6 bases). Germline CDR1 LGHNA, CDR2 YNFKEQ. V was cut by 0 bases and J by 4 bases, with 16 bases left in between. The length of the CDR3 is 18 residues. The CDR3 sequence: CASSQDGSRGLGANVLTF. The CDR3 bases are TGTGCCAGCAGCCAAGATGGGTCTCGGGGACTGGGGGCCAACGTCCTGACTTTC.

The chain employs TRBV5-6 and TRBJ2-5, with 9 bases fitting TRBD1. From germline, CDR1 is SGHDT and CDR2 YYEEEE. The CDR3 has 13 amino acids. V was pared by 5 bases and J by 5 bases, with 4 bases of the junction left unmatched. CDR3 nucleotides: TGTGCCAGCAGTACCGGGACAGGGGAGACCCAGTACTTC. This gives the protein CASSTGTGETQYF.

The chain uses TRBV20-1 and TRBJ2-1; tentative D call: TRBD2 (5 bases). The CDR3 covers 14 residues. Germline CDR1 is DFQATT and CDR2 is SNEGSKA (reference sequence). V dropped 3 bases and J dropped 3 bases, with 12 bases sitting between them. CDR3 sequence reads: CSASPGKVYNEQFF. The CDR3 nucleotides are TGCAGTGCTAGTCCCGGGAAAGTCTACAATGAGCAGTTCTTC.

V and J are TRBV3-1 (or the pseudogene TRBV3-2) and TRBJ2-5; D gene uncertain. The CDR3 contains 13 residues. V lost 3 bases to trimming and J lost 5 bases, with 10 bases between them. Germline values: CDR1 LGHDT, CDR2 YNNKEL (reference sequence). CDR3 region: CASSHTRSETQYF. DNA for the CDR3: TGTGCCAGCAGCCATACGAGGTCGGAGACCCAGTACTTC.

V and J are TRBV7-8 and TRBJ2-5; 12 bases are shared with TRBD2. Germline V gives CDR1 SGHVS, CDR2 FQNEAQ. V lost 4 bases, J lost 5 bases, and 8 bases stayed unmatched. This CDR3 region has 16 residues. The CDR3 loop is CASSSISSGGAETQYF. For the CDR3, the DNA is TGTGCCAGCAGCTCCATCTCTAGCGGGGGGGCGGAGACCCAGTACTTC. The variable domain in full, completed from reference TRBV7-8 and TRBJ2-5, reads GAGVSQSPRYKVAKRGQDVALRCDPISGHVSLFWYQQALGQGPEFLTYFQNEAQLDKSGLPSDRFFAERPEGSVSTLKIQRTQQEDSAVYLCASSSISSGGAETQYFGPGTRLLVL.

V is TRBV5-1 and J is TRBJ1-5; 7 nucleotides agree with TRBD1. V shed 4 bases, J shed 2 bases, and the junction held 6 bases outside the gene matches. Germline V gene lookup returns CDR1 SGHRS and CDR2 YFSETQ. This CDR3 is built from 15 residues. The CDR3 sequence: CASSPQGSGNQPQHF. The CDR3 DNA follows: TGCGCCAGCAGCCCACAGGGGAGTGGCAATCAGCCCCAGCATTTT.

This sequence joins TRBV7-8 and TRBJ2-1; D is uncertain. This CDR3 has 15 residues. Germline CDR1 SGHVS, CDR2 FQNEAQ. Trimming shortened V by 3 bases and J by 0 bases, and 9 bases separated the two germline ends. The CDR3 coding sequence is TGTGCCAGCAGCTTCTACCGGAGCTCCTACAATGAGCAGTTCTTC. Translated: CASSFYRSSYNEQFF.

This chain uses TRBV18 with TRBJ1-2; D not certain. Trimming pared 3 bases from V and 0 bases from J, leaving 5 bases between. Germline V CDR1 and CDR2: KGHSH, LQKENI. There are 13 residues in the CDR3. Written as DNA, the CDR3 is TGTGCCAGCTCACCTCCAACTAACTATGGCTACACCTTC. It codes for CASSPPTNYGYTF.

The chain's CDR3 is CASSLGQLNTGELFF. CDR3 nucleotide sequence: TGTGCCAGCAGCTTAGGACAGTTGAACACCGGGGAGCTGTTTTTT. This chain connects TRBV7-7 to TRBJ2-2; D is possibly TRBD1 (5 bases). The CDR3 is 15 amino acids. Germline CDR1 and CDR2: SSHAT and FNYEAQ (reference sequence). Trimming shortened V by 1 base and J by 1 base, and 7 bases separated the two germline ends.

The J gene is TRBJ1-2, the V gene TRBV19; the D is unclear. This CDR3 comprises 12 residues. Trimming removed 7 bases from V and 5 bases from J, with 11 bases in between. Germline V gene data show CDR1 as LNHDA and CDR2 as SQIVND (reference sequence). The CDR3 DNA reads as TGTGCCAGTACTGGGCGGGCGTATGGCTACACCTTC. Translating gives CASTGRAYGYTF.

The table lists this clone with a few counts. The chain joins TRBV15 to TRBJ2-7; TRBD1 might be the D (7 bases). Germline V CDR1 and CDR2: LNHNV, YYDKDF (reference sequence). Trimming removed 5 bases from V and 5 bases from J, with 22 bases in between. The CDR3 length is 16 residues. CDR3 region: CATSPSRGAFGNEQYF. The CDR3 region has the DNA TGTGCCACCAGCCCGAGCAGGGGGGCCTTTGGAAACGAGCAGTACTTC.

The V call is TRBV3-1 (or the pseudogene TRBV3-2), the J call TRBJ1-6; D may be TRBD1 (6 bases). The CDR3 is 15 amino acids. Per germline, CDR1 LGHDT and CDR2 YNNKEL (reference sequence). Trimming took off 2 bases at V and 9 bases at J, with 14 bases between the two ends. This chain's CDR3 is CASSQRGGAGSPLHF. CDR3 DNA: TGTGCCAGCAGCCAACGGGGGGGGGCGGGTTCACCCCTCCACTTT.

The V gene is TRBV10-2, the J gene TRBJ2-1, with 11 positions matching TRBD2. CDR1 is WSHSY, CDR2 SAAADI, per germline. CDR3 length: 16 residues. The V and J ends lost 2 bases and 8 bases, in that order; junction bases with no gene match: 8. The CDR3 spells CASSEDGSGGDHEQFF. CDR3 sequence (DNA): TGCGCCAGCAGTGAGGATGGTAGCGGGGGGGACCATGAGCAGTTCTTC.